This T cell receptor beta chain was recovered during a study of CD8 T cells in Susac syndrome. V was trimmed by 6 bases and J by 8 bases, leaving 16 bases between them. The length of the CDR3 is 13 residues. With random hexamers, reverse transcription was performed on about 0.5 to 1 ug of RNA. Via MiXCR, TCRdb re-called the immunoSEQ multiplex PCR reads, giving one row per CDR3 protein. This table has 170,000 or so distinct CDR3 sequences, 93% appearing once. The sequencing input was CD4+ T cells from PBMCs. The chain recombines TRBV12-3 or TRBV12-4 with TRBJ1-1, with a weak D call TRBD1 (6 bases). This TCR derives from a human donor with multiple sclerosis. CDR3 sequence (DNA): TGTGCCAGCAGGGGATTAGGGGGATCAGAAGCTTTCTTT. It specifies CASRGLGGSEAFF.